This TCR beta chain came from a study of Graves' ophthalmopathy and Graves' hyperthyroidism. Researchers took RNA transcripts and amplified TCR beta CDR3 regions from them. HTBI primers were employed in first-round RT-PCR, then a second-round multiplex PCR followed. Each CDR3 protein gets one entry after TCRdb re-called the multiplex PCR reads with MiXCR. The sample carries under 350,000 distinct CDR3 sequences, about a sixth recorded once. Orbital computed tomography, together with clinical symptoms, serum thyroxine, TRAb and thyroid ultrasound, was used for diagnosis. From fresh peripheral blood, roughly 9.3 ml in volume, the PBMCs were obtained. This clonotype was recorded at least ten times. Germline V gene data show CDR1 as SGHAT and CDR2 as FQNNGV. The CDR3 is made up of 15 amino acids. Trimming left V 4 bases short and J 2 bases short, with 12 bases between.

The sample comprised peripheral blood. The TCR originated in an adult man with Graves' ophthalmopathy. The chain combines TRBV11-2 with TRBJ1-3; maybe TRBD1 (5 bases). CDR3 DNA sequence: TGTGCCAGCAGCTCCACGATAGGGGCTGGAAACACCATATATTTT. Its translation is CASSSTIGAGNTIYF. Full variable domain (remainder filled in from reference TRBV11-2 and TRBJ1-3): EAGVAQSPRYKIIEKRQSVAFWCNPISGHATLYWYQQILGQGPKLLIQFQNNGVVDDSQLPKDRFSAERLKGVDSTLKIQPAKLEDSAVYLCASSSTIGAGNTIYFGEGSWLTVV.